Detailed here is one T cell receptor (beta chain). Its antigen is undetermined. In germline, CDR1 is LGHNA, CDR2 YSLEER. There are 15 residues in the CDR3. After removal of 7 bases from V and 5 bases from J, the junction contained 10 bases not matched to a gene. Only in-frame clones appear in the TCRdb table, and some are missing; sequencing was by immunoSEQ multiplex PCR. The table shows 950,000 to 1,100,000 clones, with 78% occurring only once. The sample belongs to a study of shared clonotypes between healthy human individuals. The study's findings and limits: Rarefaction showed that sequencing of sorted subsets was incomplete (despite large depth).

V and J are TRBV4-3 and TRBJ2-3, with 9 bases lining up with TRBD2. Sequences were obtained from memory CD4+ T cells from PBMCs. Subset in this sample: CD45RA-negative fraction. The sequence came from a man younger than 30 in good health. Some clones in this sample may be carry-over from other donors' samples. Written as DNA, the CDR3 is TGCGCCAGCACCCACGCGGCGGGAGGGAGAGATACGCAGTATTTT. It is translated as CASTHAAGGRDTQYF.